This T cell receptor beta chain was sequenced for a study of shared clonotypes between healthy human individuals. Positive CCR7 selection of CD45RO-negative cells yielded the naive CD8 cells, and terminally differentiated effector memory CD45RA+ cells were excluded. Donors comprised healthy HIV-negative adults lacking recent acute infections or vaccinations. CDR3 length equals 15 residues. Germline CDR1 and CDR2: MNHEY and SMNVEV (reference sequence). The V and J ends lost 7 bases and 4 bases, in that order; junction bases with no gene match: 10. This clone was seen just once. Its antigen is as yet unknown. This same CDR3 is encoded by further DNA sequences in the sample. Overall study results and limits: Naive CD4 clonotype sharing across several donors was roughly 5%. Researchers sampled only blood; tissue repertoires likely differ.

Researchers divided each subset's genomic DNA evenly across several immunoSEQ plates. The repertoire was sequenced with immunoSEQ multiplex PCR; TCRdb's copy has only in-frame clones and lacks some. The data contain about 2 million clones, approximately 94% of them singletons. The rearrangement links TRBV27 to TRBJ2-1; TRBD1 matches 7 bases. Input material: naive CD8+ T cells sorted from blood. This TCR was recovered from a man between 18 and 29 years old in good health. CDR3 sequence: CASTPTGTAYNEQFF. The CDR3 DNA is TGTGCCAGCACACCAACCGGGACAGCTTACAATGAGCAGTTCTTC.